The clone carrying this TCR beta chain turned up a few times. This entry comes from a study of blood T cell repertoires in COVID-19. On the study more broadly: The origin of the acute and convalescent COVID-19 samples was the United States, Italy and Spain. The cDNA or gDNA used as material had been derived from T cells, B-cell-depleted T cells, or PBMCs.

The germline V gene encodes CDR1 LNHDA and CDR2 SQIVND (reference sequence). The V and J ends lost 5 bases and 5 bases, in that order; junction bases with no gene match: 4. The CDR3 loop spans 13 amino acids. Original processing notes: Nucleated cell number was recorded as an estimate derived from reference gene primer amplification. The data were produced by immunoSEQ multiplex PCR, yet TCRdb's version contains in-frame clones alone and is incomplete. V and J calls and clone size are given by that table; D and trimming were obtained from the DNA. Here the sample spans over 80,000 clones, 80% to 90% being singletons.

Sequenced material: peripheral blood. This TCR came from a man aged 50 to 59 with acute or convalescent COVID-19. V is TRBV19 and J is TRBJ2-5; TRBD1 matches 8 bases. The CDR3 DNA reads TGTGCCAGTAGTCAGGGGGCAAGTGAGACCCAGTACTTC. Protein sequence: CASSQGASETQYF.